Listed below are T cell receptor beta chains from one sample, sequenced in a study of regulatory T cells in long-lasting Graves disease. TCRdb re-analysed the multiplex PCR reads in MiXCR, keeping a single row per CDR3 protein. The table has 540,000 or so distinct CDR3 sequences, approximately 12% seen once. The same sample was also used in a study of T cells in Graves' hyperthyroidism and ophthalmopathy.

The input for sequencing was peripheral blood mononuclear cells (PBMCs), taken at new diagnosis, from a patient treated with antithyroid drugs. The receptors were sampled from a man aged 30-40 years with Graves disease. CDR3s include the opening cysteine and the closing phenylalanine or tryptophan.

>TRBV29-1|TRBJ1-1
CSGINRDRGLAFF
>TRBV2|TRBJ2-1
CASSDDSGSPYNEQFF
>TRBV27|TRBJ2-7
CASSARREGYEQYF
>TRBV7-2|TRBJ2-5
CASSTWGGETQYF
>TRBV5-1|TRBJ2-1
CASSRAGVSNEQFF
>TRBV7-9|TRBJ1-2
CASSSTSKYGYTF
>TRBV2|TRBJ1-6
CASYSSKNSPLHF
>TRBV5-1|TRBJ1-4
CASRVGAGSGEKLFF
>TRBV6-2/TRBV6-3|TRBJ1-2
CASSYGGLANYGYTF
>TRBV15|TRBJ2-1
CATTTGLAGGGGYNEQFF
>TRBV19|TRBJ2-7
CASSQIRTEAYEQYF
>TRBV2|TRBJ2-3
CASLTSGPPGTPDTQYF
>TRBV20-1|TRBJ2-2
CSASRLAGAAGELFF
>TRBV5-1|TRBJ2-1
CASSLRVAGGPSSYNEQFF
>TRBV3-1|TRBJ2-7
CASSQARYEQYF
>TRBV7-2|TRBJ2-1
CASSPFYSYNEQFF
>TRBV15|TRBJ2-1
CATSREGGRAYNEQFF
>TRBV2|TRBJ2-3
CASREREVGDTQYF
>TRBV24-1|TRBJ2-1
CATSVGTEQFF
>TRBV18|TRBJ2-1
CASSPPGQNEQFF
>TRBV9|TRBJ1-1
CASSVTGVNTEAFF
>TRBV9|TRBJ1-1
CASSVYVQGNTEAFF
>TRBV27|TRBJ2-5
CASSFGMRRQETQYF
>TRBV27|TRBJ2-7
CASSQTDSSYEQYF
>TRBV27|TRBJ2-4
CASPSGGCTKNIQYF
>TRBV6-2/TRBV6-3|TRBJ2-7
CASSPIAGGWYEQYF
>TRBV24-1|TRBJ2-7
CATSDTRQGVEEQYF
>TRBV7-9|TRBJ2-3
CGGSAQLADTQYF
>TRBV19|TRBJ1-5
CASMDQGQPQHF
>TRBV24-1|TRBJ2-7
CATPPSGVSYEQYF
>TRBV10-3|TRBJ2-3
CAIRQGSTDTQYF
>TRBV7-9|TRBJ2-1
CASSTVAGGPGNEQFF
>TRBV12-3/TRBV12-4|TRBJ2-7
CASSLRDRGNEQYF
>TRBV10-2|TRBJ2-3
CASSLAGGTDAQYF
>TRBV27|TRBJ2-3
CASSPPSGGSTDTQYF
>TRBV7-9|TRBJ1-2
CASSWVGGYTF
>TRBV2|TRBJ1-4
CASRRMRQEGEKLFF